The 14 T cell receptor beta chains below come from one sample, sequenced in a study of blood T cell repertoires in COVID-19. Using immunoSEQ multiplex PCR, the repertoire was profiled, and TCRdb retains in-frame clones only, with some absent. The table records about 230,000 clones, 65% to 90% of them present only once. Sequences were obtained from peripheral blood. These receptors originate from a man between 45 and 60 years old with COVID-19, enrolled during active disease.

Remarks on this clone: One junction end does not reproduce the germline sequence, and a read error may be involved. Other nucleotide sequences from this sample produce the same CDR3. This chain uses TRBV12-3 or TRBV12-4 with TRBJ2-1; D may be TRBD1 (6 bases). This CDR3 is 13 amino acids long. The DNA for the CDR3 is TGTGCCAGCAGCTTAGGGGGAGTAAATGAGCAGTTCTTC. Its protein product is CASSLGGVNEQFF.

The chain has TRBV24-1 and TRBJ2-1; 12 bases line up with TRBD1. Germline values: CDR1 KGHDR, CDR2 SFDVKD. V was clipped by 4 bases and J by 8 bases; unmatched bases: 8. The CDR3 covers 16 residues. CDR3 in amino acids: CATSDIGTGGMDEQFF. CDR3 DNA: TGTGCCACCAGTGACATTGGGACAGGGGGCATGGATGAGCAGTTCTTC.

This clone is a singleton in its sample. This rearrangement joins TRBV29-1 to TRBJ2-6, with D perhaps TRBD2 (5 bases). With 2 bases removed from V and 4 bases from J, the gap between germline ends came to 15 bases. This CDR3 is built from 16 residues. CDR1 is SQVTM, CDR2 ANQGSEA, per germline. In DNA form, the CDR3 reads TGCAGCGTTGAAAGGTCGGGAAGGGCCGGGGCCAACGTCCTGACTTTC. It translates to CSVERSGRAGANVLTF.

This chain links TRBV7-3 with TRBJ2-2, with TRBD2 identical over 7 bases. V was clipped by 4 bases and J by 5 bases; unmatched bases: 4. Looked up from germline, CDR1 is SGHTA and CDR2 is FQGTGA. CDR3 length equals 14 residues. The CDR3 nucleotides read TGTGCCAGCAGCTCCGGGGGGTTGACCGGGGAGCTGTTTTTT. It specifies CASSSGGLTGELFF.

This chain links TRBV10-1 with TRBJ2-3; D may be TRBD2 (7 bases). CDR1 is WNHNN and CDR2 is SYGVQD in the germline V gene (reference sequence). V was cut by 2 bases and J by 3 bases, with 15 bases left in between. The CDR3 contains 16 residues. This chain's CDR3 is CASSERGGRITDTQYF. CDR3 in DNA: TGCGCCAGCAGTGAGAGGGGGGGAAGAATTACAGATACGCAGTATTTT.

Comment on this clone: The same CDR3 arises from other DNA sequences in this sample as well. The CDR3 sequence is CASSYSRTGGGYGYTF. The CDR3, as DNA: TGTGCCAGCAGTTACTCCAGGACAGGGGGCGGCTATGGCTACACCTTC. The V call is TRBV6-5, the J call TRBJ1-2, with 11 bases aligning to TRBD1. After removal of 0 bases from V and 4 bases from J, the junction contained 4 bases not matched to a gene. The V gene's germline CDR1 is MNHEY and CDR2 SVGAGI. CDR3 size: 16 residues.

The V call is TRBV6-5, the J call TRBJ2-7; tentatively, D is TRBD1 (6 bases). From germline, CDR1 is MNHEY and CDR2 SVGAGI. The CDR3 spans 13 residues. Between the trimmed V and J ends, which lost 3 bases and 3 bases, there was a span of 9 bases. CDR3: CASSYDRFYEQYF. The CDR3 DNA follows: TGTGCCAGCAGTTATGACAGGTTCTACGAGCAGTACTTC.

The chain recombines TRBV11-2 with TRBJ1-2; D not resolved. V was pared by 1 base and J by 7 bases, with 10 bases between. Germline V gene sequence: CDR1 SGHAT, CDR2 FQNNGV. The CDR3 has 13 amino acids. CDR3: CASSLVGDRGYTF. In DNA form, the CDR3 reads TGTGCCAGCAGCTTAGTGGGCGATCGTGGCTACACCTTC.

This clone is a singleton in its sample. V is TRBV3-1 (or the pseudogene TRBV3-2) and J is TRBJ1-6; TRBD1 matches at 7 bases. The trim removed 0 bases at V and 9 bases at J, leaving 14 bases unmatched. In germline, CDR1 is LGHDT, CDR2 YNNKEL (reference sequence). The CDR3 length is 18 residues. In nucleotides, the CDR3 is TGTGCCAGCAGCCAAGATACTCTCCAGGGGGTCTCGCGTTCACCCCTCCACTTT. This sequence encodes CASSQDTLQGVSRSPLHF.

CDR3 in amino acids: CASSFSGVNTGELFF. In DNA form, the CDR3 reads TGTGCCAGCAGTTTTAGCGGGGTAAACACCGGGGAGCTGTTTTTT. V and J are TRBV27 and TRBJ2-2; 8 bases line up with TRBD2. V dropped 3 bases and J dropped 2; count of bases not matched to a gene: 2. CDR3 length: 15 amino acids. Germline lookup yields CDR1 MNHEY and CDR2 SMNVEV (reference sequence).

This chain joins TRBV7-2 and TRBJ2-5; 10 nucleotides match TRBD2. CDR1 and CDR2 from the germline V gene are SGHTA and FQGNSA. The CDR3 length is 15 residues. V lost 2 bases and J lost 4; bases outside the gene matches: 4. CDR3 region: CASSLQSGRAETQYF. Written as DNA, the CDR3 is TGTGCCAGCAGCTTACAGAGCGGGAGGGCAGAGACCCAGTACTTC. The full variable domain, rest sourced from reference TRBV7-2 and TRBJ2-5, is GAGVSQSPSNKVTEKGKDVELRCDPISGHTALYWYRQSLGQGLEFLIYFQGNSAPDKSGLPSDRFSAERTGGSVSTLTIQRTQQEDSAVYLCASSLQSGRAETQYFGPGTRLLVL.

V gene TRBV27 combines with J gene TRBJ2-7; perhaps TRBD1 as D (6 bases). The germline V and J ends were trimmed by 2 bases and 2 bases, with 13 bases remaining between them. Germline assignment: CDR1 MNHEY and CDR2 SMNVEV (reference sequence). This CDR3 contains 15 residues. The CDR3 spells CASSLGAGDPYEQYF. The CDR3 coding sequence is TGTGCCAGCAGTTTAGGCGCAGGGGACCCCTACGAGCAGTACTTC.

This sequence joins TRBV6-1 and TRBJ2-4; TRBD1 matches at 7 bases. Germline CDR1 reads MNHNS; CDR2 reads SASEGT. Germline trimming cut 4 bases from V and 0 bases from J; bases unmatched to any gene: 6. The CDR3 consists of 16 residues. CDR3 loop: CASSVQTGLAKNIQYF. CDR3 nucleotides: TGTGCCAGCAGTGTTCAGACAGGGCTAGCCAAAAACATTCAGTACTTC.

V is TRBV7-9 and J is TRBJ2-4; 7 nucleotides match TRBD1. Germline V lookup: CDR1 SEHNR, CDR2 FQNEAQ (reference sequence). After removal of 0 bases from V and 8 bases from J, the junction contained 7 bases not matched to a gene. The CDR3 is 15 residues long. The chain's CDR3 is CASSLAAAGGDIQYF. The CDR3 DNA follows: TGTGCCAGCAGCTTAGCCGCGGCAGGGGGAGACATTCAGTACTTC. The full variable domain, completed using reference TRBV7-9 and TRBJ2-4, is DTGVSQNPRHKITKRGQNVTFRCDPISEHNRLYWYRQTLGQGPEFLTYFQNEAQLEKSRLLSDRFSAERPKGSFSTLEIQRTEQGDSAMYLCASSLAAAGGDIQYFGAGTRLSVL.